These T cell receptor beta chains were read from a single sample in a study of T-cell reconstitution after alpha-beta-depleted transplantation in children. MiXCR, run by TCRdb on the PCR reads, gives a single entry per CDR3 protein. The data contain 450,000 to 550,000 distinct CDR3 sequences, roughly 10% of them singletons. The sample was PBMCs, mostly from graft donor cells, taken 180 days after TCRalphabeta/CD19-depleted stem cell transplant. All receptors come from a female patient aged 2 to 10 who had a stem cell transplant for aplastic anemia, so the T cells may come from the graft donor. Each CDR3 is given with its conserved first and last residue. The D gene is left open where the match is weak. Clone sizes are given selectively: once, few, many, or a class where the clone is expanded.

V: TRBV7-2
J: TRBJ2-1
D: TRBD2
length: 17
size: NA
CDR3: CASSLAAASGGNNEQFF
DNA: TGTGCCAGCAGCTTAGCAGCGGCTAGCGGGGGGAACAATGAGCAGTTCTTC

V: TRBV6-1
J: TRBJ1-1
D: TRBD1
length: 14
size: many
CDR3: CASSTGQGNTEAFF
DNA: TGTGCCAGCAGTACGGGACAGGGGAACACTGAAGCTTTCTTT

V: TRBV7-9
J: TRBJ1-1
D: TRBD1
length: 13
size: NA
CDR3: CASRDTGGTEAFF
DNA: TGTGCCAGCAGGGACACAGGGGGCACTGAAGCTTTCTTT

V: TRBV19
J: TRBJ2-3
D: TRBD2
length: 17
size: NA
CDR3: CASSIRTSAERADTQYF
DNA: TGTGCCAGTAGTATAAGGACTAGCGCCGAGAGGGCAGATACGCAGTATTTT

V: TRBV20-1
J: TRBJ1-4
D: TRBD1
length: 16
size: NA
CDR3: CSSWGQGVGPNEKLFF
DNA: TGCAGTTCTTGGGGACAGGGTGTGGGTCCTAATGAAAAACTGTTTTTT

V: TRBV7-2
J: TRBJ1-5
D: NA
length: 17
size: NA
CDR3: CASSVWDRGLGNQPQHF
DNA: TGTGCCAGCAGCGTCTGGGACCGCGGTTTGGGCAATCAGCCCCAGCATTTT

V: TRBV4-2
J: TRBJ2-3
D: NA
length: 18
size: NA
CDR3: CASSQERASLPSTDTQYF
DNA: TGTGCCAGCAGCCAAGAAAGGGCTAGCCTCCCTAGCACAGATACGCAGTATTTT

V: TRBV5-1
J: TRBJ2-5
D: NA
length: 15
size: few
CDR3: CASSLAGRGGETQYF
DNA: TGCGCCAGCAGCTTGGCCGGCAGGGGGGGCGAGACCCAGTACTTC

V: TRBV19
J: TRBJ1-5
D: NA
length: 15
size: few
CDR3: CASSFRQGINQPQHF
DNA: TGTGCCAGTAGTTTTAGGCAGGGGATTAATCAGCCCCAGCATTTT

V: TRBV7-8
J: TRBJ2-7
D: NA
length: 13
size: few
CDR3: CASSLLLAREQYF
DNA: TGTGCCAGCAGCTTACTACTTGCTAGGGAGCAGTACTTC

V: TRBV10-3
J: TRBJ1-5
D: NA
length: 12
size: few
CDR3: CAISDSNQPQHF
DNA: TGTGCCATCAGTGATAGCAATCAGCCCCAGCATTTT

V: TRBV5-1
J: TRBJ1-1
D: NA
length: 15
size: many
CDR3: CASSLFAGMNTEAFF
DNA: TGCGCCAGCAGCTTGTTTGCCGGTATGAACACTGAAGCTTTCTTT

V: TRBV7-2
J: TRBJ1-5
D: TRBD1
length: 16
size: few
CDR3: CASSLVGTGGNQPQHF
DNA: TGTGCCAGCAGCTTAGTTGGGACAGGAGGAAATCAGCCCCAGCATTTT

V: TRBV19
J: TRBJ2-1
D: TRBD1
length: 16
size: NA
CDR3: CASSPWTGDTYNEQFF
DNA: TGTGCCAGTAGTCCTTGGACAGGGGACACCTACAATGAGCAGTTCTTC

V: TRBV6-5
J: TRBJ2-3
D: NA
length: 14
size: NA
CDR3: CASKRIRLTDTQYF
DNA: TGTGCCAGCAAAAGAATACGACTGACAGATACGCAGTATTTT

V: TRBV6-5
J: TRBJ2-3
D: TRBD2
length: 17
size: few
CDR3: CASRSTSVHRLTHTQYF
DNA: TGTGCCAGCAGGTCGACTAGCGTACACCGGCTTACTCATACGCAGTATTTT

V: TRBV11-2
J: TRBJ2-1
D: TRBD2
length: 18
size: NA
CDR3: CASSLVTGRTSGYNEQFF
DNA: TGTGCCAGCAGCTTAGTCACAGGGAGGACTAGCGGATACAATGAGCAGTTCTTC

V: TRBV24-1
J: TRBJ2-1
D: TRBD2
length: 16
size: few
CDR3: CATNYQGGRTNNEQFF
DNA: TGTGCCACCAATTACCAAGGCGGGAGGACAAACAATGAGCAGTTCTTC

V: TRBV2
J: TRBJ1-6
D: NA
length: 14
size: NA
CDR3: CASSEGFRNSPLHF
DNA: TGTGCCAGCAGTGAAGGGTTCAGGAATTCACCCCTCCACTTT

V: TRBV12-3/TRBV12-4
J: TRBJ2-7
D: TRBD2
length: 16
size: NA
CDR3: CASSLELAGLAYEQYF
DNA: TGTGCCAGCAGTTTAGAACTAGCGGGACTGGCCTACGAGCAGTACTTC

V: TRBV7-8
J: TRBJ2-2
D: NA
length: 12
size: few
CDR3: CASSQLSGELFF
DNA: TGTGCCAGCAGCCAGCTTTCCGGGGAGCTGTTTTTT

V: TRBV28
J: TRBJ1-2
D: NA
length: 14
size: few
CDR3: CASSPDGTNYGYTF
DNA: TGTGCCAGCAGCCCAGATGGGACCAACTATGGCTACACCTTC

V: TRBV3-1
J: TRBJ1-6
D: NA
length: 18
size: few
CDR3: CASSQDGGGNVLGSPLHF
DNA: TGTGCCAGCAGCCAAGACGGAGGGGGGAACGTGCTTGGTTCACCCCTCCACTTT

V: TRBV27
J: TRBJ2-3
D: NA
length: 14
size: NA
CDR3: CASSFLKNTDTQYF
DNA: TGTGCCAGCAGTTTCCTGAAGAACACAGATACGCAGTATTTT

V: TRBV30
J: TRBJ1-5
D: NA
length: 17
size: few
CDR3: CAWSVGLRTFDRQPQHF
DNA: TGTGCCTGGAGTGTGGGTCTACGGACGTTTGATCGTCAGCCCCAGCATTTT

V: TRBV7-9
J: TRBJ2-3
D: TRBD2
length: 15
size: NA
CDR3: CASSSGLAVTDTQYF
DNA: TGTGCCAGCAGCTCCGGACTAGCGGTTACAGATACGCAGTATTTT

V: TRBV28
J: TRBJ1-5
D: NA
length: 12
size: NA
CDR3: CASRVWGQPQHF
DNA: TGTGCCAGCAGAGTATGGGGACAGCCCCAGCATTTT

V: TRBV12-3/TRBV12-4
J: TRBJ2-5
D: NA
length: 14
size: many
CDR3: CASSTPQGSETQYF
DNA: TGTGCCAGCAGCACCCCTCAGGGCTCAGAGACCCAGTACTTC

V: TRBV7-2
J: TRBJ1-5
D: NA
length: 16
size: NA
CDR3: CASSLVGRESHQPQHF
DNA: TGTGCCAGCAGCTTAGTAGGGAGGGAGAGTCATCAGCCCCAGCATTTT

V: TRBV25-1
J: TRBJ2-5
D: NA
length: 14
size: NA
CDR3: CASSEPTEWETQYF
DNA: TGTGCCAGCAGTGAGCCGACGGAATGGGAGACCCAGTACTTC

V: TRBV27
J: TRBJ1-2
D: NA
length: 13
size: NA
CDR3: CASSLFVDYGYTF
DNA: TGTGCCAGCAGTTTATTTGTTGACTATGGCTACACCTTC

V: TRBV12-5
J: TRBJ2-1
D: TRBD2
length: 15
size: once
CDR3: CASGNRTSGYNEQFF
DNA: TGTGCTAGTGGCAATAGGACTAGCGGGTACAATGAGCAGTTCTTC

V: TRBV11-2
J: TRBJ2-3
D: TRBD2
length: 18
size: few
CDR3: CASIHPKVAGGPLNTQYF
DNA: TGTGCCAGCATCCACCCAAAGGTAGCGGGAGGGCCATTAAATACGCAGTATTTT

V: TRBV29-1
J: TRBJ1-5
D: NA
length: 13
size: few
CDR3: CSVSGGLNQPQHF
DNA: TGCAGCGTTTCGGGCGGCCTAAATCAGCCCCAGCATTTT

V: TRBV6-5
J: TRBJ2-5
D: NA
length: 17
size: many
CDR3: CASSYAIEGQNQETQYF
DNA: TGTGCCAGCAGTTACGCCATAGAGGGACAAAACCAAGAGACCCAGTACTTC

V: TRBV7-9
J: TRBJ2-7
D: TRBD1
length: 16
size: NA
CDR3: CASSSQVGTGSYEQYF
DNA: TGTGCCAGCAGCTCCCAGGTTGGGACAGGGTCCTACGAGCAGTACTTC

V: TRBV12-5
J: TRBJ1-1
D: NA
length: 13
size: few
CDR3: CASGLVRGPEAFF
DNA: TGTGCTAGTGGTTTGGTACGAGGGCCTGAAGCTTTCTTT

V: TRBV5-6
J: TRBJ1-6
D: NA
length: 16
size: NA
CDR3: CASSCKCLDWGSPLHF
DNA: TGTGCCAGCAGCTGCAAGTGCCTTGACTGGGGGTCACCCCTCCACTTT

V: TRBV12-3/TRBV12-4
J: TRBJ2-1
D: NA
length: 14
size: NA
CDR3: CASSLDTPNNEQFF
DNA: TGTGCCAGCAGTTTAGACACCCCTAACAATGAGCAGTTCTTC

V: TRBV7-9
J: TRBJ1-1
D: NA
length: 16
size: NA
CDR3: CASSLDRPLRNTEAFF
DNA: TGTGCCAGCAGCTTAGATCGTCCTTTGCGGAACACTGAAGCTTTCTTT

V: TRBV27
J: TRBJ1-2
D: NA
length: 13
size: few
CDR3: CASSFPGLRGYTF
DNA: TGTGCCAGCAGTTTCCCGGGACTCCGGGGCTACACCTTC

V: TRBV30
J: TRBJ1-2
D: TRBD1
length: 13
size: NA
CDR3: CAWRGQGDYGYTF
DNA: TGTGCCTGGAGGGGACAGGGCGACTATGGCTACACCTTC

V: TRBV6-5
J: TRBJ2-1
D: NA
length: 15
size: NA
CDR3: CASSYGLKLYNEQFF
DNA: TGTGCCAGCAGTTACGGGCTGAAACTGTACAATGAGCAGTTCTTC

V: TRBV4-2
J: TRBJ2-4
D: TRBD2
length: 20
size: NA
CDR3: CASSQRPGLAGGGAKNIQYF
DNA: TGTGCCAGCAGCCAGAGACCGGGACTAGCGGGAGGGGGGGCCAAAAACATTCAGTACTTC

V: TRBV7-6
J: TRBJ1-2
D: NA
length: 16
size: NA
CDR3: CASSSHGGIWNYGYTF
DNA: TGTGCCAGCAGCTCCCACGGGGGGATCTGGAACTATGGCTACACCTTC

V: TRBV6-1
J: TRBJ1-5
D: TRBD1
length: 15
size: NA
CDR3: CASQGAGTGNQPQHF
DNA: TGTGCCAGTCAGGGAGCCGGGACAGGGAATCAGCCCCAGCATTTT

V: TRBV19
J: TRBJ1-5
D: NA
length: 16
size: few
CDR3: CASSIAPGGSNQPQHF
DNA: TGTGCCAGTAGTATAGCCCCAGGTGGCAGCAATCAGCCCCAGCATTTT

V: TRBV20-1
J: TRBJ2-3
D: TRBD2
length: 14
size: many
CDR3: CSASRTSFGDTQYF
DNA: TGCAGTGCTAGCCGGACTAGTTTTGGAGATACGCAGTATTTT

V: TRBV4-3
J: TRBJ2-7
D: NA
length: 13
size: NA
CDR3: CASSQFRGYEQYF
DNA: TGCGCCAGCAGCCAATTTAGGGGCTACGAGCAGTACTTC

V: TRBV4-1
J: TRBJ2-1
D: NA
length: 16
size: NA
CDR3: CASSPTSGNLYNEQFF
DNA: TGCGCCAGCAGCCCGACCTCAGGGAATTTATACAATGAGCAGTTCTTC

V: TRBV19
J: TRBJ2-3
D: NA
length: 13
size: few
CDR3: CASSIKGTDTQYF
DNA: TGTGCCAGTAGTATCAAGGGCACAGATACGCAGTATTTT

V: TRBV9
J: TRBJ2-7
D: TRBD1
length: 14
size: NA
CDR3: CASSFQTGGYEQYF
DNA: TGTGCCAGCAGCTTTCAGACAGGGGGCTACGAGCAGTACTTC

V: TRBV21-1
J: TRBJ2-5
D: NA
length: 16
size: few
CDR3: CASSTKREGPQETQYF
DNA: TGTGCCAGCAGCACGAAGCGGGAGGGCCCGCAAGAGACCCAGTACTTC